Shown below are 27 T cell receptor beta chains from a single sample sequenced in a study of spatial heterogeneity in lung cancer. The time point was: sample taken at primary tumor resection. Sequencing of whole RNA from tumor, nontumor lung or frozen PBMC involved no sorting. TCRdb analysed the 5' RACE reads with MiXCR anew, one entry per CDR3 protein. The profile shows about 85,000 distinct CDR3 sequences, approximately 20% of them singletons. The starting material was PBMCs, obtained at surgery. These TCRs come from a male donor with early-stage non-small cell lung cancer.

Only a few counts were recorded for this clonotype. V and J are TRBV11-1 and TRBJ2-5; 9 bases match TRBD2. The CDR3 length is 15 residues. Trimming removed 2 bases from V and 7 bases from J; junction bases left unmatched: 8. The germline gives CDR1 SGHAT, CDR2 FQDESV (reference sequence). CDR3 amino acids: CASSLSLAGRGTQYF. CDR3 bases: TGTGCCAGCAGCTTAAGCCTAGCGGGGCGCGGGACCCAGTACTTC.

The chain carries TRBV10-2 and TRBJ2-3; maybe TRBD1 (5 bases). V gave up 6 bases and J gave up 1 base, with 11 bases separating them. Looked up from germline, CDR1 is WSHSY and CDR2 is SAAADI. This CDR3 comprises 14 residues. This chain's CDR3 is CASRRQLGTDTQYF. In DNA form, the CDR3 reads TGCGCCAGCAGAAGACAGTTGGGCACAGATACGCAGTATTTT.

This clonotype was observed at least ten times. The rearrangement uses TRBV5-1 and TRBJ2-1; 8 bases agree with TRBD1. CDR3 size: 13 residues. With 4 bases clipped from V and 6 bases from J, the junction kept 3 bases outside the gene matches. CDR1 and CDR2 from the germline V gene are SGHRS and YFSETQ. CDR3 sequence reads: CASSPTGGNEQFF. The DNA of the CDR3 is TGCGCCAGCAGCCCTACAGGGGGCAATGAGCAGTTCTTC.

This clonotype was found a few times. The chain recombines TRBV7-2 with TRBJ1-6; D is unclear. V was cut by 2 bases and J by 0 bases, with 5 bases left in between. This CDR3 is built from 15 residues. Per germline, CDR1 SGHTA and CDR2 FQGNSA. In nucleotides, the CDR3 is TGTGCCAGCAGCTTATTGAGCTCCTATAATTCACCCCTCCACTTT. It specifies CASSLLSSYNSPLHF.

This clonotype was detected ten times or more. V and J are TRBV29-1 and TRBJ1-1; perhaps TRBD1 as D (5 bases). This CDR3 spans 12 amino acids. V shed 7 bases and J shed 6 bases, with 15 bases lying between them. Per germline, CDR1 SQVTM and CDR2 ANQGSEA. The CDR3 DNA reads TGCAGCGCCCGGGATCTGGGGGCTGAAGCTTTCTTT. It encodes CSARDLGAEAFF.

The genes are TRBV5-4 and TRBJ2-7, with 11 positions matching TRBD2. From germline, CDR1 is SGHNT and CDR2 YYREEE (reference sequence). J was trimmed by 2 bases and V by 5 bases; bases with no gene match: 6. This CDR3 region has 15 residues. The CDR3 region is CASSHSGGAAYEQYF. The CDR3 DNA is TGTGCCAGCAGTCATAGCGGGGGGGCCGCCTACGAGCAGTACTTC.

This clonotype was detected a few times. This chain joins TRBV11-3 and TRBJ1-1, with 9 nucleotides matching TRBD1. Per germline, CDR1 SGHNT and CDR2 YENEEA. The CDR3 length is 12 residues. Unmatched junction bases numbered 6, after V lost 4 bases and J lost 12 bases. The CDR3 loop reads CASSSDRGPPFF. CDR3 nucleotide sequence: TGTGCCAGCAGCTCGGACAGGGGACCTCCTTTCTTT. The variable domain in full, with the rest retrieved from reference TRBV11-3 and TRBJ1-1, is EAGVVQSPRYKIIEKKQPVAFWCNPISGHNTLYWYLQNLGQGPELLIRYENEEAVDDSQLPKDRFSAERLKGVDSTLKIQPAELGDSAVYLCASSSDRGPPFFGQGTRLTVV.

The V and J genes are TRBV7-9 and TRBJ2-5; 13 bases map to TRBD2. V gave up 3 bases and J gave up 3 bases; unmatched junction bases: 1. The CDR3 covers 15 residues. Per germline, CDR1 SEHNR and CDR2 FQNEAQ (reference sequence). The CDR3 sequence: CASSFGLAGEETQYF. In DNA, the CDR3 is TGTGCCAGCAGCTTCGGACTAGCGGGAGAAGAGACCCAGTACTTC.

The chain recombines TRBV29-1 with TRBJ2-7; D may match TRBD1 or TRBD2 (7 bases each). V was shortened by 7 bases and J by 0 bases, with 16 bases between the two germline ends. The V gene's germline CDR1 is SQVTM and CDR2 ANQGSEA. The CDR3 length is 14 residues. CDR3 nucleotide sequence: TGCAGCGGGGGAGGGGGCAGGGACTCCTACGAGCAGTACTTC. It codes for CSGGGGRDSYEQYF.

The chain recombines TRBV6-5 with TRBJ2-3; the D is unclear. CDR1 and CDR2 (germline): MNHEY, SVGAGI. CDR3 length: 14 amino acids. The V and J ends lost 6 bases and 0 bases respectively, with 10 bases between them. The CDR3 here is CASRSWVSTDTQYF. CDR3 DNA: TGTGCCAGCAGGTCCTGGGTCAGCACAGATACGCAGTATTTT.

This clonotype was counted a few times. The chain has TRBV11-3 and TRBJ1-2, with TRBD1 identical over 10 bases. The CDR3 runs to 15 residues. V shed 3 bases, J shed 4 bases, and the junction held 5 bases outside the gene matches. From germline, CDR1 is SGHNT and CDR2 YENEEA. CDR3 coding DNA: TGTGCCAGCAGCTTCGCCGGGACAGGGGCCTATGGCTACACCTTC. Translation: CASSFAGTGAYGYTF.

The chain recombines TRBV5-1 with TRBJ2-1; weak D call: TRBD2 (6 bases). The germline V gene encodes CDR1 SGHRS and CDR2 YFSETQ. The V end was cut by 0 bases, the J end by 4 bases, with 14 bases between. CDR3 size: 16 residues. CDR3 protein: CASSLAGVAVYNEQFF. The CDR3 DNA sequence: TGCGCCAGCAGCTTGGCCGGGGTAGCGGTATACAATGAGCAGTTCTTC. Complete variable domain (other parts from reference TRBV5-1 and TRBJ2-1): KAGVTQTPRYLIKTRGQQVTLSCSPISGHRSVSWYQQTPGQGLQFLFEYFSETQRNKGNFPGRFSGRQFSNSRSEMNVSTLELGDSALYLCASSLAGVAVYNEQFFGPGTRLTVL.

This clonotype was observed a handful of times. The genes are TRBV5-1 and TRBJ2-3; 9 nucleotides line up with TRBD2. V lost 2 bases, J lost 4 bases, and 5 bases stayed unmatched. CDR1 is SGHRS and CDR2 is YFSETQ in the germline V gene. The CDR3 is made up of 15 amino acids. The CDR3 DNA reads as TGCGCCAGCAGCTTCCAGCGGGGGGTCGCAGATACGCAGTATTTT. Translating gives CASSFQRGVADTQYF.

This clonotype was detected a few times. CDR3 DNA sequence: TGTGCCAGCAGCTTGGGACCCGGGGCCAATGAGCAGTTCTTC. It is translated as CASSLGPGANEQFF. The rearrangement joins TRBV5-4 to TRBJ2-1; either TRBD1 or TRBD2 may fit D (5 bases each). The CDR3 runs to 14 residues. The germline V gene has CDR1 SGHNT and CDR2 YYREEE (reference sequence). Trimming took off 0 bases at V and 6 bases at J, with 10 bases between the two ends. The full variable domain, in which reference TRBV5-4 and TRBJ2-1 provide the parts outside the CDR3, is ETGVTQSPTHLIKTRGQQVTLRCSSQSGHNTVSWYQQALGQGPQFIFQYYREEENGRGNFPPRFSGLQFPNYSSELNVNALELDDSALYLCASSLGPGANEQFFGPGTRLTVL.

This clonotype was seen a few times. This chain connects TRBV6-1 to TRBJ2-7, with D perhaps matching TRBD1 or TRBD2 (5 bases each). The length of the CDR3 is 18 residues. The ends were cut back, 0 bases at V and 0 bases at J, with 18 bases in the middle. Germline assignment: CDR1 MNHNS and CDR2 SASEGT. The chain's CDR3 is CASSEASYGGHFSYEQYF. CDR3 in DNA: TGTGCCAGCAGTGAAGCTTCCTACGGAGGACACTTCTCCTACGAGCAGTACTTC.

Notes on this clonotype: Being one base from a much bigger clone, this may be a read error. The conserved phenylalanine or tryptophan is not found at the CDR3 terminus, so this likely reflects a read error. The J gene is TRBJ1-1, the V gene TRBV29-1; TRBD1 might be the D (6 bases). The germline CDR1 and CDR2 sequences are SQVTM and ANQGSEA. The CDR3 length is 12 residues. Between the trimmed V and J ends, which lost 2 bases and 5 bases, there was a span of 9 bases. This chain's CDR3 is CSVEQGKTEAFS. The CDR3 DNA follows: TGCAGCGTTGAACAGGGGAAGACTGAAGCTTTCTCT.

This chain connects TRBV9 to TRBJ2-7; D remains unclear. The CDR3 extends over 14 amino acids. The germline V gene has CDR1 SGDLS and CDR2 YYNGEE. V was shortened by 3 bases and J by 5 bases, with 15 bases between the two germline ends. The CDR3 DNA reads TGTGCCAGCAGCGCCCCACTGGTCGTGCACGAGCAGTACTTC. Translation gives CASSAPLVVHEQYF.

In this sample, this clonotype turned up many times. The V call is TRBV3-1, the J call TRBJ2-7; D perhaps matches TRBD2 (5 bases). The CDR3 spans 15 residues. V was cut by 4 bases and J by 4 bases, with 17 bases left in between. The germline CDR1 and CDR2 sequences are LGHDT and YNNKEL (reference sequence). CDR3 amino acids: CASSLEGSNLYEQYF. The CDR3 DNA sequence: TGTGCCAGCAGCCTAGAGGGTTCTAATCTATACGAGCAGTACTTC.

Here the CDR3 DNA reads TGTGCCACGCATGGCGGAGGGTATTCGGGGGCCAACGTCCTGACTTTC. This gives the protein CATHGGGYSGANVLTF. V is TRBV5-4 and J is TRBJ2-6, with a weak D call TRBD2 (6 bases). The CDR3 runs to 16 residues. V was clipped by 9 bases and J by 4 bases, with 20 bases between them. CDR1 and CDR2 from the germline V gene are SGHNT and YYREEE (reference sequence).

The chain uses TRBV27 and TRBJ2-3; D is uncertain. Germline-derived CDR1 and CDR2 are MNHEY and SMNVEV (reference sequence). CDR3 size: 15 residues. V lost 3 bases and J lost 0, with 10 bases in between. CDR3 bases: TGTGCCAGCAGTTTCAGGTTAACTAGCACAGATACGCAGTATTTT. It translates to CASSFRLTSTDTQYF.

J is TRBJ2-2 and V is TRBV20-1; maybe TRBD1 (6 bases). Germline assignment: CDR1 DFQATT and CDR2 SNEGSKA (reference sequence). CDR3 length: 14 amino acids. Trimming removed 1 base from V and 1 base from J, with 7 bases in between. The CDR3 region has the DNA TGCAGTGCTAGAGCCAGGGGGAACACCGGGGAGCTGTTTTTT. Amino acids: CSARARGNTGELFF.

This clonotype came up a few times. The rearrangement uses TRBV20-1 and TRBJ2-1; TRBD1 might be the D (5 bases). This CDR3 spans 14 amino acids. Per germline, CDR1 DFQATT and CDR2 SNEGSKA (reference sequence). The CDR3 coding sequence is TGCAGCGCCCCTCGTGGGGCACTCTACAATGAGCAGTTCTTC. Translated: CSAPRGALYNEQFF.

The V gene is TRBV4-2, the J gene TRBJ2-1; TRBD1 is a possible D gene (6 bases). This CDR3 spans 15 amino acids. V was clipped by 0 bases and J by 9 bases, with 15 bases between them. Germline V CDR1 and CDR2: LGHNA, YNFKEQ. The CDR3 DNA reads as TGTGCCAGCAGCCAAGATAGGCAAATAGGGGGTGAGCAGTTCTTC. It codes for CASSQDRQIGGEQFF.

The chain carries TRBV28 and TRBJ1-5; 7 positions match TRBD1. The V gene's germline CDR1 is MDHEN and CDR2 SYDVKM. V lost 4 bases and J lost 7; bases outside the gene matches: 7. The CDR3 loop spans 14 amino acids. CDR3 in amino acids: CASSSTTGRQPQHF. The CDR3 DNA sequence: TGTGCCAGCAGTTCCACGACAGGGAGACAGCCCCAGCATTTT.

This clonotype was seen ten or more times. The chain carries TRBV29-1 and TRBJ2-5; D gene uncertain. V lost 3 bases and J lost 1, with 9 bases in between. The germline gives CDR1 SQVTM, CDR2 ANQGSEA. The CDR3 extends over 13 amino acids. The CDR3, as DNA: TGCAGCGTTGACGGCACCTCCCAAGAGACCCAGTACTTC. Amino acid sequence: CSVDGTSQETQYF.

This chain uses TRBV19 with TRBJ1-5, with D possibly being TRBD1 (6 bases). CDR3 length: 15 residues. V was clipped by 5 bases and J by 1 base, with 12 bases between them. Germline assignment: CDR1 LNHDA and CDR2 SQIVND (reference sequence). This CDR3 reads CASSEDRRSNQPQHF. The DNA for the CDR3 is TGTGCCAGTAGTGAGGACAGAAGAAGCAATCAGCCCCAGCATTTT.

In its sample, this clonotype was seen a few times. The chain joins TRBV29-1 to TRBJ2-1; 10 nucleotides line up with TRBD2. This CDR3 region has 14 residues. Trimming removed 3 bases from V and 3 bases from J; junction bases left unmatched: 2. Germline loops: CDR1 SQVTM, CDR2 ANQGSEA. The CDR3 DNA reads as TGCAGCGTTGACGGGACTAGCGTCTACAATGAGCAGTTCTTC. This translates into CSVDGTSVYNEQFF.